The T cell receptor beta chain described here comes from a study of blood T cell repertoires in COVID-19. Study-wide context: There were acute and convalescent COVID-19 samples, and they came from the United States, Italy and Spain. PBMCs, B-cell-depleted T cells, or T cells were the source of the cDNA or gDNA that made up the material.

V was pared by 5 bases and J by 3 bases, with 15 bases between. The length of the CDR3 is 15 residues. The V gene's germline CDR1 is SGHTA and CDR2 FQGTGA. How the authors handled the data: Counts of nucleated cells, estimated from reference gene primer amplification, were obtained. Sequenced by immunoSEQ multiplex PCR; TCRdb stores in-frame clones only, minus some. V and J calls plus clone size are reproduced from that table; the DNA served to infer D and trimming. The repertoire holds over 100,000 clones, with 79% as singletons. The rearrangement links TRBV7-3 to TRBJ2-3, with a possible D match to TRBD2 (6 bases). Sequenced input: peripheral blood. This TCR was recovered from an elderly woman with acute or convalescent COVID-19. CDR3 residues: CASSPTGVETDTQYF. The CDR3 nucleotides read TGTGCCAGCAGCCCCACGGGGGTAGAGACAGATACGCAGTATTTT.